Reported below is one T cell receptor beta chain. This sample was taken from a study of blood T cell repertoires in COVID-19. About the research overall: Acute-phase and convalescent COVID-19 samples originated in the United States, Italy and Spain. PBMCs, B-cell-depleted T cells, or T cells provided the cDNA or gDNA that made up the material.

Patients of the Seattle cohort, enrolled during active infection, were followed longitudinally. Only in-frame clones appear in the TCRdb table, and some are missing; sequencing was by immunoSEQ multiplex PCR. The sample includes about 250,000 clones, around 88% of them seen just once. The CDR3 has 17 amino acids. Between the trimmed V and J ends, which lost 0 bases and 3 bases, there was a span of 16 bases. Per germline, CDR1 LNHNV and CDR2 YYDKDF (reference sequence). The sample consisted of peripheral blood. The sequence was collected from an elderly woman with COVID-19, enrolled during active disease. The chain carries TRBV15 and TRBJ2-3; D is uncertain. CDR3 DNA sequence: TGTGCCACCAGCAGAGAAGACAAGATTAGTGGAACAGATACGCAGTATTTT. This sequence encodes CATSREDKISGTDTQYF.